This is a list of T cell receptor beta chains from one sample in a study of blood T cell repertoires in COVID-19. This table comes from immunoSEQ multiplex PCR, and its TCRdb copy is limited to in-frame clones, with some not included. Of 200,000 to 250,000 clones in the sample, 90% were seen once. Sequencing input: PBMCs or T cells enriched from blood (not recorded which). Receptors were obtained from a man aged 25 to 40 who had been exposed to COVID-19. Each CDR3 is given with its conserved first and last residue. The D gene is left open where the match is weak. Part of the rows lack a size; the others show once, few, many or a class for expanded clones.

size	V	J	D	DNA	CDR3
-	TRBV2	TRBJ1-5	TRBD1	TGTGCCAGCAGTTGGGACAGAAATCAGCCCCAGCATTTT	CASSWDRNQPQHF
-	TRBV18	TRBJ1-6	TRBD1	TGTGCCAGCTCACCACCGGGACAGCATTCACCCCTCCACTTT	CASSPPGQHSPLHF
once	TRBV7-3	TRBJ2-1	TRBD1	TGTGCCAGCAGCCGGGACAGGGGGAGGAATGAGCAGTTCTTC	CASSRDRGRNEQFF
-	TRBV4-1	TRBJ2-7	-	TGCGCCAGCAGCCAACAAGTTTGGCACAGCACCTACGAGCAGTACTTC	CASSQQVWHSTYEQYF
-	TRBV18	TRBJ1-2	TRBD1	TGTGCCAGCTCACGACAGGGGGCAGACTATGGCTACACCTTC	CASSRQGADYGYTF
-	TRBV4-2	TRBJ1-3	-	TGTGCCAGCAGCCAAGAGACAGCCTCCTCTGGAAACACCATATATTTT	CASSQETASSGNTIYF
-	TRBV6-2/TRBV6-3	TRBJ2-3	-	TGTGCCAGCAGTTTAGGCGGATCCACAGATACGCAGTATTTT	CASSLGGSTDTQYF
-	TRBV5-6	TRBJ1-4	-	TGTGCCAGCAGCTCGCGGGGTGAAAAACTGTTTTTT	CASSSRGEKLFF
-	TRBV7-8	TRBJ2-1	-	TGTGCCAGCAGCCCTAAGCCCAACTGGAACGGGGAAATCTACAATGAGCAGTTCTTC	CASSPKPNWNGEIYNEQFF
-	TRBV10-3	TRBJ2-7	-	TGTGCCATCAGTGAGGGGACTTCCTACGAGCAGTACTTC	CAISEGTSYEQYF
once	TRBV3-1/TRBV3-2	TRBJ2-7	-	TGTGCCAGCAGCCAGCGGAATCACGAGCAGTACTTC	CASSQRNHEQYF
-	TRBV7-2	TRBJ2-2	TRBD2	TGTGCCAGCAGCAGCGGGGGCTATCCCGGGGAGCTGTTTTTT	CASSSGGYPGELFF
-	TRBV30	TRBJ2-5	-	TGTGCCTGGAGTGTCGGGCCCCGGGGAGAGACCCAGTACTTC	CAWSVGPRGETQYF
-	TRBV9	TRBJ1-1	TRBD1	TGTGCCAGCAGCGCTCGACAGGGGAACACTGAAGCTTTCTTT	CASSARQGNTEAFF
-	TRBV7-6	TRBJ2-5	TRBD2	TGTGCCAGCAGCTTAGATGTGGCGGGGGGGGGCCAGGAGACCCAGTACTTC	CASSLDVAGGGQETQYF
once	TRBV5-1	TRBJ1-4	TRBD1	TGCGCCAGCAGGGGACAGGGTAATGAAAAACTGTTTTTT	CASRGQGNEKLFF
-	TRBV10-3	TRBJ1-2	TRBD1	TGTGCCACCCCCGGGACAGGGGTTTATGGCTACACCTTC	CATPGTGVYGYTF
few	TRBV4-1	TRBJ1-4	TRBD1	TGCGCCAGCAGCCGGGCACAGGGGGCGGAAACTAATGAAAAACTGTTTTTT	CASSRAQGAETNEKLFF
-	TRBV7-6	TRBJ1-2	TRBD1	TGTGCCAGCAGCCCAGGTACAGGGGGTACATATGGCTACACCTTC	CASSPGTGGTYGYTF
-	TRBV21-1	TRBJ2-2	-	TGTGCCAGCAGCACCAGGGGGCGCAAAACCGGGGAGCTGTTTTTT	CASSTRGRKTGELFF
-	TRBV4-1	TRBJ1-4	-	TGCGCCAGCAGCCAAGATAGGGACAACAAAAGAAAACTGTTTTTT	CASSQDRDNKRKLFF
-	TRBV10-3	TRBJ1-1	-	TGTGCCATCAGTGGAGGGCGGCTGAACACTGAAGCTTTCTTT	CAISGGRLNTEAFF
-	TRBV2	TRBJ1-5	-	TGTGCCAGCCACGCGGCAGGGGAACAGCCCCAGCATTTT	CASHAAGEQPQHF
-	TRBV5-6	TRBJ1-2	-	TGTGCCAGCAGCTTGGGATCCGGAGGCTTACTAGTTGGCTACACCTTC	CASSLGSGGLLVGYTF
once	TRBV7-9	TRBJ2-5	-	TGTGCCAGCCGTGTCGGGGAGACCCAGTACTTC	CASRVGETQYF
-	TRBV13	TRBJ1-3	TRBD1	TGTGCCAGCAGCACCCGACAGGGGCTTTGGAGTGGAAACACCATATATTTT	CASSTRQGLWSGNTIYF
-	TRBV19	TRBJ1-5	-	TGTGCCAGTAGTAACTACCGGTCCTCAGGTGGGAGTTGGCCCCAGCATTTT	CASSNYRSSGGSWPQHF
once	TRBV28	TRBJ2-1	-	TGTGCCAGCAGACGTCGGGAGCTCCAGTTCTTC	CASRRRELQFF
-	TRBV7-2	TRBJ1-5	TRBD1	TGTGCCAGCAGCCCCCGGGCAGGGGGTATGGAGCCCCAGCATTTT	CASSPRAGGMEPQHF
-	TRBV5-1	TRBJ2-1	-	TGCGCCAGCAGCTTTGGGGGGGCCTGGAATGAGCAGTTCTTC	CASSFGGAWNEQFF